This T cell receptor beta chain was identified in a study of cytotoxic CD8 clonotypes in ibrutinib-treated CLL. Study summary: Responses: approximately 24 partial, 2 complete; after median roughly 63 months, around 15 stayed remitted, 12 progressed. Study-level results: Contraction or stability on treatment was seen for public clonotypes, which were uncommon. Upon ibrutinib response clonality rose, and upon progression it fell back toward baseline.

Remarks on this clone: Antigen specificity is unknown.

The CDR3 is made up of 14 amino acids. V trimming: 6 bases; J trimming: 8 bases; junction bases outside the gene matches: 10. From germline, CDR1 is KGHSH and CDR2 LQKENI. Profiling relied on immunoSEQ multiplex PCR, and the TCRdb table lists in-frame clones only, not all of them. The sample holds 300,000 or so clones, roughly 71% seen once. The sequences come from PBMCs, collected after 36 months of ibrutinib treatment. The sequence was collected from a human donor with chronic lymphocytic leukemia. V and J are TRBV18 and TRBJ2-7, with TRBD1 matching over 10 bases. In nucleotides, the CDR3 is TGTGCCAGCTCCGTCCCGGGGACAGGGGCCAAGCAGTACTTC. This encodes CASSVPGTGAKQYF. Combining the CDR3 with reference TRBV18 and TRBJ2-7 gives the whole variable domain NAGVMQNPRHLVRRRGQEARLRCSPMKGHSHVYWYRQLPEEGLKFMVYLQKENIIDESGMPKERFSAEFPKEGPSILRIQQVVRGDSAAYFCASSVPGTGAKQYFGPGTRLTVT.